Reported below is one T cell receptor (beta chain). The antigen is unknown. Patients were newly diagnosed with stage II-IVA oral cavity squamous cell carcinoma without prior systemic or radiation treatment. This sample is part of a study of neoadjuvant anti-PD-1 for oral cavity cancer. On the study more broadly: Patients without progression got a fourth dose around day 43.

Some clones are missing from TCRdb's copy, which holds only in-frame ones; the method was immunoSEQ multiplex PCR. This table has 75,000 to 100,000 clones, roughly four fifths appearing once. Study-level findings and limits: Pretreatment Treg/Th17 ratio correlated inversely with post-treatment tumor clonality.

The CDR3 is 16 residues long. Between the trimmed V and J ends, which lost 6 bases and 3 bases, there was a span of 21 bases. Germline V gene sequence: CDR1 LNHDA, CDR2 SQIVND (reference sequence). The chain uses TRBV19 and TRBJ2-7; D perhaps matches TRBD1 (5 bases). Specimen: PBMCs, collected before nivolumab (anti-PD-1) treatment. The receptor was derived from a person aged 35 to 85 with oral cavity squamous cell carcinoma. CDR3 amino acids: CASSKQATVPYYEQYF. CDR3 sequence (DNA): TGTGCCAGTAGCAAACAGGCCACGGTGCCCTACTACGAGCAGTACTTC.